These 30 T cell receptor beta chains came from one sample sequenced in a study of regulatory T cells in long-lasting Graves disease. Described time point: newly diagnosed GD, antithyroid drugs for less than 3 months. The TCR library was made from RNA that had been extracted from PBMCs in TRIzol. Arm-PCR of CDR3 regions with iRepertoire HTBI primers generated TCR beta libraries. Each CDR3 protein gets one entry after TCRdb re-called the multiplex PCR reads with MiXCR. The sample has about 220,000 distinct CDR3 sequences, roughly 18% seen once; the top ten hold more than 20%. The sample in question was peripheral blood mononuclear cells (PBMCs), obtained at new diagnosis, from a patient treated with antithyroid drugs. Receptors were obtained from a female donor with Graves disease.

Note on this clonotype: Just one base apart from a much larger clone, this may be a read error. The rearrangement uses TRBV10-3 and TRBJ1-4; TRBD1 is a possible D gene (6 bases). CDR1 is ENHRY, CDR2 SYGVKD, per germline. The length of the CDR3 is 17 residues. V was cut by 2 bases and J by 8 bases, with 21 bases left in between. CDR3 sequence reads: CAISEPPPGQRPEKLFF. In nucleotides, the CDR3 is TGTGCCATCAGTGAGCCTCCTCCTGGACAGCGGCCGGAAAAACTGTTTTTT.

This clonotype has at least ten counts. The chain links TRBV11-2 to TRBJ2-7; D is unclear. Germline V gene sequence: CDR1 SGHAT, CDR2 FQNNGV. Trimming removed 3 bases from V and 6 bases from J, with 12 bases in between. This CDR3 is built from 13 residues. Here the CDR3 DNA reads TGTGCCAGCAGCTTGTCCTCCAGTATCGAGCAGTACTTC. It is translated as CASSLSSSIEQYF.

This chain uses TRBV7-9 with TRBJ1-1; TRBD1 aligns across 7 bases. Germline V gene sequence: CDR1 SEHNR, CDR2 FQNEAQ (reference sequence). Trimming took 3 bases from V and 5 from J; bases not matched to a gene: 6. The CDR3 contains 14 residues. The CDR3 sequence is CASSLEGAGTEAFF. In DNA, the CDR3 is TGTGCCAGCAGCTTGGAGGGGGCGGGAACTGAAGCTTTCTTT.

In this sample, this clonotype turned up a few times. The J gene is TRBJ2-5, the V gene TRBV13; tentative D call: TRBD2 (5 bases). CDR3 length equals 14 residues. Germline V gene lookup returns CDR1 PRHDT and CDR2 FYEKMQ (reference sequence). Trimming removed 4 bases at V and 5 bases at J, with 14 bases between. The CDR3 loop is CASSSGMGEETQYF. Here the CDR3 DNA reads TGTGCCAGCAGCTCGGGGATGGGAGAGGAGACCCAGTACTTC.

This clonotype was detected ten times or more. This chain uses TRBV20-1 with TRBJ2-7; 10 positions match TRBD2. The CDR3 runs to 14 residues. With 5 bases clipped from V and 3 bases from J, the junction kept 7 bases outside the gene matches. The germline V gene has CDR1 DFQATT and CDR2 SNEGSKA (reference sequence). The CDR3 DNA sequence: TGCAGTGCTGTGATAGCGGGAGGCAACTACGAGCAGTACTTC. This codes for CSAVIAGGNYEQYF.

This clonotype was observed many times. This rearrangement joins TRBV6-2 or TRBV6-3 to TRBJ2-3; tentatively, D is TRBD1 or TRBD2 (6 bases each). Germline V CDR1 and CDR2: MNHEY, SVGEGT. This CDR3 is 13 amino acids long. CDR3 amino acids: CAGGGSGTDTQYF. DNA for the CDR3: TGTGCAGGAGGGGGATCTGGGACAGATACGCAGTATTTT.

This clonotype has a count of ten or more. The chain combines TRBV3-1 with TRBJ1-4; D is unresolved. Trimming left V 0 bases short and J 10 bases short, with 9 bases between. The CDR3 covers 13 residues. The germline gives CDR1 LGHDT, CDR2 YNNKEL (reference sequence). The CDR3 bases are TGTGCCAGCAGCCAAGATCTATCGGGAAAACTGTTTTTT. It yields the protein CASSQDLSGKLFF.

This clonotype has just a few counts. Being one base from a much bigger clone, this may be a read error. The CDR3 loop is CASSLGLAGLGGGEQYF. CDR3 DNA: TGTGCCAGCAGCCTCGGACTAGCGGGGTTGGGGGGTGGTGAGCAGTACTTC. V and J are TRBV5-5 and TRBJ2-7, with TRBD2 identical over 12 bases. Germline CDR1 is SGHKS and CDR2 is YYEKEE (reference sequence). With V trimmed by 4 bases and J by 7 bases, 15 bases remained unmatched. CDR3 length: 17 residues.

This clonotype ranks as medium-sized. V is TRBV10-3 and J is TRBJ2-5; D may be TRBD1 or TRBD2 (5 bases each). Per the germline V gene, CDR1 is ENHRY and CDR2 is SYGVKD. Trimming cost V 4 bases and J 2 bases, with 8 bases left between them. The CDR3 has 13 amino acids. The CDR3 protein is CAISAGQQETQYF. The CDR3 region has the DNA TGTGCCATCAGTGCGGGGCAGCAAGAGACCCAGTACTTC.

This clonotype was detected ten times or more. V gene TRBV19 combines with J gene TRBJ1-1; no definite D call. Germline loops: CDR1 LNHDA, CDR2 SQIVND (reference sequence). The CDR3 runs 13 residues. V gave up 3 bases and J gave up 8 bases, with 13 bases separating them. The CDR3 sequence is CASSIGSYGEAFF. For the CDR3, the DNA is TGTGCCAGTAGTATTGGATCCTACGGGGAAGCTTTCTTT.

In its sample, this clonotype was seen once. V gene TRBV11-2 combines with J gene TRBJ2-1; unclear D gene. The CDR3 totals 15 residues. Germline CDR1 is SGHAT and CDR2 is FQNNGV. V lost 5 bases and J lost 3, with 14 bases in between. CDR3 nucleotides: TGTGCCAGCAGCCCCTTGCGAACCGTCTACAATGAGCAGTTCTTC. This encodes CASSPLRTVYNEQFF. The full variable domain, completed using reference TRBV11-2 and TRBJ2-1, is EAGVAQSPRYKIIEKRQSVAFWCNPISGHATLYWYQQILGQGPKLLIQFQNNGVVDDSQLPKDRFSAERLKGVDSTLKIQPAKLEDSAVYLCASSPLRTVYNEQFFGPGTRLTVL.

This clonotype was seen ten or more times. This chain joins TRBV7-2 and TRBJ1-4, with D perhaps TRBD1 (5 bases). Germline CDR1 is SGHTA and CDR2 is FQGNSA. The CDR3 has 15 amino acids. The V and J ends lost 4 bases and 5 bases respectively, with 14 bases between them. CDR3 coding DNA: TGTGCCAGCAGCTATAAGGGACTCGGGAATGAAAAACTGTTTTTT. Translating it yields CASSYKGLGNEKLFF. The whole variable domain, filled in from reference TRBV7-2 and TRBJ1-4, reads GAGVSQSPSNKVTEKGKDVELRCDPISGHTALYWYRQSLGQGLEFLIYFQGNSAPDKSGLPSDRFSAERTGGSVSTLTIQRTQQEDSAVYLCASSYKGLGNEKLFFGSGTQLSVL.

Many counts were recorded for this clonotype. The chain links TRBV9 to TRBJ2-2, with TRBD2 matching over 9 bases. This CDR3 region has 16 residues. Germline lookup yields CDR1 SGDLS and CDR2 YYNGEE. The J segment lost 5 bases and the V segment lost 0 bases, leaving 5 bases of the junction unmatched. This CDR3 reads CASSVGSGRSTGELFF. The CDR3, as DNA: TGTGCCAGCAGCGTAGGAAGCGGGAGGTCGACCGGGGAGCTGTTTTTT.

This clonotype was seen at least ten times. The gene calls are TRBV27 and TRBJ2-7; D gene unclear. Germline CDR1 reads MNHEY; CDR2 reads SMNVEV (reference sequence). The length of the CDR3 is 13 residues. Trimming cost V 0 bases and J 7 bases, with 10 bases left between them. The CDR3 DNA sequence: TGTGCCAGCAGTTTATCGTCGGTGGCAGAGCAGTACTTC. Protein product: CASSLSSVAEQYF.

The chain has TRBV4-3 and TRBJ2-7, with D perhaps matching TRBD1 or TRBD2 (6 bases each). The CDR3 consists of 13 residues. V lost 2 bases to trimming and J lost 5 bases, with 10 bases between them. Germline V lookup: CDR1 LGHNA, CDR2 YSLEER. This CDR3 is CASSQQGTHEQYF. CDR3 DNA: TGCGCCAGCAGCCAACAGGGGACTCACGAGCAGTACTTC.

The rearrangement links TRBV6-1 to TRBJ1-6, with D possibly being TRBD1 (6 bases). CDR3 size: 13 residues. The V gene's germline CDR1 is MNHNS and CDR2 SASEGT. The V end lost 6 bases, the J end lost 7 bases, and 10 bases lay between the germline ends. CDR3: CASSRTENSPLHF. The CDR3 region has the DNA TGTGCCAGCAGCCGGACAGAGAATTCACCCCTCCACTTT.

This clonotype was found many times. The chain employs TRBV11-2 and TRBJ2-3; no firm D call. The CDR3 loop spans 13 amino acids. The V gene lost 3 bases and the J gene lost 5 bases, with 9 bases spanning the gap. Per germline, CDR1 SGHAT and CDR2 FQNNGV. For the CDR3, the DNA is TGTGCCAGCAGCTTGGGGTCGCAAGATACGCAGTATTTT. Residues: CASSLGSQDTQYF.

The rearrangement joins TRBV11-2 to TRBJ2-1; 7 nucleotides agree with TRBD2. From germline, CDR1 is SGHAT and CDR2 FQNNGV. The CDR3 length is 17 residues. J was trimmed by 9 bases and V by 5 bases; bases with no gene match: 19. This CDR3 is CASSHSGADTRPGEQFF. In DNA form, the CDR3 reads TGTGCCAGCAGCCACAGCGGGGCCGATACTCGTCCCGGTGAGCAGTTCTTC. Based on the CDR3 plus reference TRBV11-2 and TRBJ2-1, the full variable domain is EAGVAQSPRYKIIEKRQSVAFWCNPISGHATLYWYQQILGQGPKLLIQFQNNGVVDDSQLPKDRFSAERLKGVDSTLKIQPAKLEDSAVYLCASSHSGADTRPGEQFFGPGTRLTVL.

This clonotype has a count of ten or more. This rearrangement joins TRBV20-1 to TRBJ2-7, with a possible D match to TRBD2 (7 bases). Germline V gene sequence: CDR1 DFQATT, CDR2 SNEGSKA (reference sequence). The CDR3 contains 15 residues. The V end was cut by 0 bases, the J end by 2 bases, with 14 bases between. The CDR3 sequence is CSARDQGGVTYEQYF. In DNA form, the CDR3 reads TGCAGTGCTAGAGATCAAGGGGGGGTCACCTACGAGCAGTACTTC.

This clonotype was found many times. V usage is TRBV29-1 and J usage is TRBJ2-7; 7 nucleotides match TRBD2. CDR1 is SQVTM, CDR2 ANQGSEA, per germline. This CDR3 comprises 19 residues. The V segment lost 0 bases and the J segment 0 bases; nucleotides outside the gene matches: 17. The CDR3 DNA reads TGCAGCGTTGAAGATCGTCGTTGGAGCAAGCGGGGCCCCTCCTACGAGCAGTACTTC. This encodes CSVEDRRWSKRGPSYEQYF.

This clonotype was seen at least ten times. The chain carries TRBV5-1 and TRBJ2-7; weak D call: TRBD2 (6 bases). CDR1 is SGHRS, CDR2 YFSETQ, per germline. The CDR3 covers 15 residues. V was trimmed by 4 bases and J by 3 bases, leaving 17 bases between them. CDR3 sequence (DNA): TGCGCCAGCAGCCCAGTCGGGAGTTCGGGCTACGAGCAGTACTTC. Its translation is CASSPVGSSGYEQYF.

The genes are TRBV4-3 and TRBJ2-7; D is possibly TRBD2 (6 bases). CDR1 and CDR2 from the germline V gene are LGHNA and YSLEER. The CDR3 has 17 amino acids. The V end was cut by 1 base, the J end by 3 bases, with 19 bases between. The CDR3 loop is CASSQGMLKGLYYEQYF. CDR3 DNA: TGCGCCAGCAGCCAAGGGATGCTTAAGGGACTTTACTACGAGCAGTACTTC.

This clonotype was detected ten times or more. V usage is TRBV11-2 and J usage is TRBJ2-2; the D gene is possibly TRBD2 (5 bases). This CDR3 is built from 13 residues. Germline V gene sequence: CDR1 SGHAT, CDR2 FQNNGV. V was clipped by 4 bases and J by 6 bases, with 9 bases between them. The CDR3 loop is CASSSDYAGELFF. As DNA, the CDR3 is TGTGCCAGCAGCTCCGACTATGCCGGGGAGCTGTTTTTT.

The table lists this clonotype with many counts. The CDR3 DNA follows: TGTGCCACCAGTGATTTTCGCGGGAGAACCTACAATGAGCAGTTCTTC. Protein: CATSDFRGRTYNEQFF. The chain joins TRBV24-1 to TRBJ2-1, with TRBD2 matching 7 bases. The V gene end was trimmed by 1 base and the J gene end by 2 bases; junction bases not matched to a gene: 4. Germline V gene lookup returns CDR1 KGHDR and CDR2 SFDVKD. The length of the CDR3 is 16 residues.

This clonotype was recorded many times. This sequence joins TRBV6-1 and TRBJ2-7, with TRBD2 matching over 12 bases. Germline V gene data show CDR1 as MNHNS and CDR2 as SASEGT. The length of the CDR3 is 15 residues. The V gene end was trimmed by 7 bases and the J gene end by 9 bases; junction bases not matched to a gene: 13. The CDR3 reads CASTDPPSGRAPQYF. CDR3 DNA sequence: TGTGCCAGCACCGACCCCCCTAGCGGGAGGGCCCCGCAGTACTTC.

This clonotype has ten or more counts. J is TRBJ2-2 and V is TRBV12-3 or TRBV12-4; perhaps TRBD2 as D (6 bases). V lost 1 base and J lost 1, with 10 bases in between. The CDR3 is made up of 16 amino acids. CDR3 loop: CASSLVAGKNTGELFF. The CDR3 DNA sequence: TGTGCCAGCAGTTTAGTTGCGGGGAAGAACACCGGGGAGCTGTTTTTT.

This clonotype has a handful of counts. This rearrangement joins TRBV15 to TRBJ1-1; D gene uncertain. V was trimmed by 4 bases and J by 0 bases, leaving 9 bases between them. CDR3 length equals 14 residues. The germline V gene encodes CDR1 LNHNV and CDR2 YYDKDF (reference sequence). The CDR3 nucleotides are TGTGCCACCAGCAAGGAGAACATGAACACTGAAGCTTTCTTT. Its translation is CATSKENMNTEAFF. The full variable domain, in which reference TRBV15 and TRBJ1-1 provide the parts outside the CDR3, is DAMVIQNPRYQVTQFGKPVTLSCSQTLNHNVMYWYQQKSSQAPKLLFHYYDKDFNNEADTPDNFQSRRPNTSFCFLDIRSPGLGDTAMYLCATSKENMNTEAFFGQGTRLTVV.

This clonotype was recorded many times. The J gene is TRBJ2-1, the V gene TRBV7-3, with TRBD1 as a possible D gene (6 bases). The germline V gene encodes CDR1 SGHTA and CDR2 FQGTGA. V was pared by 5 bases and J by 6 bases, with 20 bases between. The CDR3 extends over 16 amino acids. Here the CDR3 reads CASSAQGQGLSNEQFF. The CDR3 DNA reads TGTGCCAGCAGCGCCCAAGGGCAGGGGTTATCCAATGAGCAGTTCTTC.

This clonotype was recorded at least ten times. V is TRBV3-1 and J is TRBJ1-2; maybe TRBD1 (6 bases). CDR1 is LGHDT, CDR2 YNNKEL, per germline (reference sequence). V shed 0 bases and J shed 2 bases, with 10 bases lying between them. The CDR3 sequence is 15 residues long. The CDR3 is CASSQDGGSNYGYTF. The CDR3 DNA reads TGTGCCAGCAGCCAAGATGGGGGCTCGAACTATGGCTACACCTTC.

This clonotype was seen at least ten times. The chain links TRBV28 to TRBJ1-6; no definite D call. With 1 base removed from V and 0 bases from J, the gap between germline ends came to 13 bases. Germline lookup yields CDR1 MDHEN and CDR2 SYDVKM. The CDR3 consists of 18 residues. CDR3 in amino acids: CASSLYPGTSSYNSPLHF. For the CDR3, the DNA is TGTGCCAGCAGTTTATATCCGGGTACCAGCTCCTATAATTCACCCCTCCACTTT.